This section outlines one T cell receptor beta chain sequence together with its context. TCRdb used MiXCR to reprocess the 5' RACE reads, holding one entry per CDR3 protein. Of around 44,000 distinct CDR3 sequences listed, approximately 30% are singletons. In germline, CDR1 is MGHRA, CDR2 YSYEKL. This CDR3 comprises 17 residues. Material: tumor-infiltrating memory CD4+ T cells sorted from the breast tumor. Subset indicated: memory CD4+ T cells, CD4+CD45RO+CD25-. This chain uses TRBV4-1 with TRBJ2-2; 12 nucleotides align to TRBD2. The clonotype originates from a female donor with breast cancer. CDR3 loop: CASPPLAGGPFTGELFF. DNA for the CDR3: TGCGCTAGCCCCCCCCTAGCGGGAGGGCCATTTACCGGGGAGCTGTTTTTT.